A selection of T cell receptor beta chains follows, all from one sample in a study of blood T cell repertoires in COVID-19. Sequencing used immunoSEQ multiplex PCR; TCRdb keeps in-frame clones, though not all of them. The top ten clones hold about 2.2% of a sample with about 200,000 clones, about 90% of them seen once. Sequenced input: peripheral blood. Receptor source: a woman aged 50 to 65 with acute or convalescent COVID-19. The CDR3 runs from the conserved cysteine through the conserved F or W. A D gene is named only where the DNA matches it firmly. The size of a clone is reported for some rows only, either as once, few or many, or as a class for expanded clones.

J: TRBJ2-5
size: .
V: TRBV5-1
D: .
DNA: TGCGCCAGCAGCTTGGCCGGGTATCTCTCCCAAGAGACCCAGTACTTC
CDR3: CASSLAGYLSQETQYF

J: TRBJ1-2
size: .
V: TRBV19
D: .
DNA: TGTGCCAGTAACCCAGGGCTCAAGTATGGCTACACCTTC
CDR3: CASNPGLKYGYTF

J: TRBJ1-3
size: .
V: TRBV6-2/TRBV6-3
D: .
DNA: TGTACCAGCAGTGACAGGAACTCTGGAAACACCATATATTTT
CDR3: CTSSDRNSGNTIYF

J: TRBJ2-3
size: once
V: TRBV15
D: TRBD2
DNA: TGTGCCACCAGCAGAGACGCGGGGGGCTGGACAGATACGCAGTATTTT
CDR3: CATSRDAGGWTDTQYF

J: TRBJ1-4
size: .
V: TRBV10-3
D: .
DNA: TGTGCCATCAGTGCGACAGCAACTAATGAAAAACTGTTTTTT
CDR3: CAISATATNEKLFF

J: TRBJ1-1
size: .
V: TRBV30
D: .
DNA: TGTGCCTGGAGTAATGCAGGGATTACTGAAGCTTTCTTT
CDR3: CAWSNAGITEAFF

J: TRBJ2-2
size: .
V: TRBV2
D: .
DNA: TGTGCCAGCAGTCCTACGGGGATCACCGGGGAGCTGTTTTTT
CDR3: CASSPTGITGELFF

J: TRBJ2-5
size: few
V: TRBV27
D: .
DNA: TGTGCCAGCAGGGGTAGTGGACTACTACAAGAGACCCAGTACTTC
CDR3: CASRGSGLLQETQYF

J: TRBJ1-1
size: .
V: TRBV7-2
D: .
DNA: TGTGCCAGCAGCCCCCAATACATGAACACTGAAGCTTTCTTT
CDR3: CASSPQYMNTEAFF

J: TRBJ1-2
size: .
V: TRBV7-9
D: .
DNA: TGTGCCAGCAGCTCTCAGGGGACCACACACTATGGCTACACCTTC
CDR3: CASSSQGTTHYGYTF

J: TRBJ2-7
size: .
V: TRBV9
D: TRBD2
DNA: TGTGCCAGCAGCGTAGATCTAGCGGGACCCTCACGGGAGCAGTACTTC
CDR3: CASSVDLAGPSREQYF

J: TRBJ2-7
size: .
V: TRBV12-3/TRBV12-4
D: TRBD2
DNA: TGTGCCACCCGGGGGGGGTCCTACGAGCAGTACTTC
CDR3: CATRGGSYEQYF

J: TRBJ1-2
size: .
V: TRBV24-1
D: .
DNA: TGTGCCACCAGTGTCCTGTACTTGCCCGACATCTATGGCTACACCTTC
CDR3: CATSVLYLPDIYGYTF

J: TRBJ1-1
size: few
V: TRBV6-2/TRBV6-3
D: TRBD1
DNA: TGTGCCAGCAGTTACTCTAGGACAGGGGAAACTGAAGCTTTCTTT
CDR3: CASSYSRTGETEAFF

J: TRBJ1-5
size: .
V: TRBV5-1
D: .
DNA: TGCGCCAGCAGCTTGGAGGGGAATAGCAATCAGCCCCAGCATTTT
CDR3: CASSLEGNSNQPQHF

J: TRBJ1-2
size: .
V: TRBV30
D: TRBD1
DNA: TGTGCCTCCACGGGACAGTCGGCCTTTTGCACCTTC
CDR3: CASTGQSAFCTF

J: TRBJ1-5
size: few
V: TRBV12-3/TRBV12-4
D: .
DNA: TGTGCCAGCAGCACGTGGAGGGCCCAGCATTTT
CDR3: CASSTWRAQHF

J: TRBJ2-5
size: .
V: TRBV11-3
D: TRBD2
DNA: TGTGCCAGCAGCTTATCGCGGGGGGGCTTGGAGACCCAGTACTTC
CDR3: CASSLSRGGLETQYF

J: TRBJ2-7
size: .
V: TRBV9
D: .
DNA: TGTGCCAGCAGCGTATATCCTAATGGGCTAGCCGGCGAGCAGTACTTC
CDR3: CASSVYPNGLAGEQYF

J: TRBJ2-1
size: once
V: TRBV6-2/TRBV6-3
D: .
DNA: TGTGCCAGCAGCCTAGACACCTACAATGAGCAGTTCTTC
CDR3: CASSLDTYNEQFF

J: TRBJ1-1
size: .
V: TRBV6-2/TRBV6-3
D: .
DNA: TGTGCCAGCAGTGTCGGGGGAAGCACTGAAGCTTTCTTT
CDR3: CASSVGGSTEAFF

J: TRBJ2-2
size: .
V: TRBV19
D: .
DNA: TGTGCCAGTAGATCGGGACAGAACACCGGGGAGCTGTTTTTT
CDR3: CASRSGQNTGELFF

J: TRBJ2-3
size: .
V: TRBV7-9
D: TRBD1
DNA: TGTGCCAGCAGCAAGGGGGCTAGCACAGATACGCAGTATTTT
CDR3: CASSKGASTDTQYF

J: TRBJ2-1
size: .
V: TRBV7-8
D: TRBD2
DNA: TGTGCCAGCAGCCCTTGGACAGGGACTAGCGGGAGGGCATCCTACAATGAGCAGTTCTTC
CDR3: CASSPWTGTSGRASYNEQFF

J: TRBJ1-4
size: .
V: TRBV18
D: .
DNA: TGTGCCAGCTCCCCCAGCCGGTTTACAGCGGATGAAAAACTGTTTTTT
CDR3: CASSPSRFTADEKLFF

J: TRBJ1-1
size: .
V: TRBV27
D: TRBD1
DNA: TGTGCCAGCAGTTCTCTAAGGGGGCATACTGAAGCTTTCTTT
CDR3: CASSSLRGHTEAFF

J: TRBJ2-7
size: once
V: TRBV7-2
D: TRBD2
DNA: TGTGCCAGCAGCTTCTCGGGACTAGCGTCCTACGAGCAGTACTTC
CDR3: CASSFSGLASYEQYF

J: TRBJ2-3
size: .
V: TRBV6-1
D: .
DNA: TGTGCCAGCAGTGAAGGGGGGGTTAGTTTTACGCAGTATTTT
CDR3: CASSEGGVSFTQYF

J: TRBJ1-2
size: few
V: TRBV4-1
D: TRBD1
DNA: TGCGCCAGCAGCCAAGATTCGGGGACAGTCTATGGCTACACCTTC
CDR3: CASSQDSGTVYGYTF

J: TRBJ2-2
size: once
V: TRBV7-9
D: TRBD1
DNA: TGTGCCAGCAGCATGGGACAGGAGTACGGGGAGCTGTTTTTT
CDR3: CASSMGQEYGELFF

J: TRBJ2-7
size: .
V: TRBV2
D: TRBD1
DNA: TGTGCCAGCATGGTGGACAGGGTGGTTTCCTACGAGCAGTACTTC
CDR3: CASMVDRVVSYEQYF

J: TRBJ2-1
size: .
V: TRBV11-3
D: .
DNA: TGTGCCAGCAGCTTAAACGTGGGAGTCTCCTACAATGAGCAGTTCTTC
CDR3: CASSLNVGVSYNEQFF

J: TRBJ2-7
size: once
V: TRBV7-2
D: TRBD1
DNA: TGTGCCAGCAGCTTACTCGGGACAGGGGTCGGGTACGAGCAGTACTTC
CDR3: CASSLLGTGVGYEQYF

J: TRBJ1-6
size: .
V: TRBV6-5
D: .
DNA: TGTGCCAGCGGTCGGGGGTACGATAATTCACCCCTCCACTTT
CDR3: CASGRGYDNSPLHF

J: TRBJ2-7
size: .
V: TRBV18
D: .
DNA: TGTGCCAGCTCACTGGCGGAGGGGGAGGGCTACGAGCAGTACTTC
CDR3: CASSLAEGEGYEQYF

J: TRBJ2-7
size: .
V: TRBV3-1/TRBV3-2
D: .
DNA: TGTGCCAGCAGCCAAGGCCTATACGAGCAGTACTTC
CDR3: CASSQGLYEQYF

J: TRBJ2-7
size: .
V: TRBV6-5
D: TRBD2
DNA: TGTGCCAGTTCCTTAGCGGGTGGCCTTACCGAGCAGTACTTC
CDR3: CASSLAGGLTEQYF

J: TRBJ1-2
size: .
V: TRBV5-1
D: .
DNA: TGCGCCAGCAGCGTATCCGGGACAAACTATGGCTACACCTTC
CDR3: CASSVSGTNYGYTF

J: TRBJ1-2
size: .
V: TRBV28
D: TRBD1
DNA: TGTGCCAGCAGTACCACTGGGACAGGGGGTCGGGGCTACACCTTC
CDR3: CASSTTGTGGRGYTF

J: TRBJ1-2
size: .
V: TRBV30
D: TRBD1
DNA: TGTGCCTGGAGTGTACTCCGATCAGGGGGAAACTATGGCTACACCTTC
CDR3: CAWSVLRSGGNYGYTF

J: TRBJ1-2
size: .
V: TRBV25-1
D: TRBD1
DNA: TGTGCCAGCAGTCCAACAGGGGGATATGGCTACACCTTC
CDR3: CASSPTGGYGYTF

J: TRBJ2-3
size: .
V: TRBV7-9
D: .
DNA: TGTGCCAGCGCACCTAGCGAAACAGATACGCAGTATTTT
CDR3: CASAPSETDTQYF

J: TRBJ2-7
size: few
V: TRBV5-1
D: TRBD2
DNA: TGCGCCAGCAGCTTGAGCCTAGCGGTTAGCTCCTACGAGCAGTACTTC
CDR3: CASSLSLAVSSYEQYF

J: TRBJ2-5
size: .
V: TRBV7-9
D: .
DNA: TGTGCCAGCAGATTAAACAGGGAAGAGACCCAGTACTTC
CDR3: CASRLNREETQYF

J: TRBJ2-1
size: .
V: TRBV28
D: TRBD2
DNA: TGTGCCAGCAGTCCGCCGGGACTAGCGTCCAATGAGCAGTTCTTC
CDR3: CASSPPGLASNEQFF

J: TRBJ2-1
size: .
V: TRBV5-1
D: TRBD2
DNA: TGCGCCAGCAGCTCAGGACGGGGGGCCTACAATGAGCAGTTCTTC
CDR3: CASSSGRGAYNEQFF

J: TRBJ2-2
size: .
V: TRBV29-1
D: .
DNA: TGCAGCGTTACCTTTCGGGGCACCGGGGAGCTGTTTTTT
CDR3: CSVTFRGTGELFF

J: TRBJ1-6
size: .
V: TRBV5-1
D: TRBD1
DNA: TGCGCCAGCAGCTTGGCCGGACAGGGGGTGAATTCACCCCTCCACTTT
CDR3: CASSLAGQGVNSPLHF

J: TRBJ1-5
size: .
V: TRBV27
D: .
DNA: TGTGCCAGCAGTTTATCGGCAGGCCCGTATAGCAATCAGCCCCAGCATTTT
CDR3: CASSLSAGPYSNQPQHF

J: TRBJ1-1
size: .
V: TRBV29-1
D: .
DNA: TGCAGCGTTTTCTCAGGAGGGATCACTGAAGCTTTCTTT
CDR3: CSVFSGGITEAFF

J: TRBJ1-6
size: .
V: TRBV14
D: .
DNA: TGTGCCAGCAGTCTACAGGTTTACTCACCCCTCCACTTT
CDR3: CASSLQVYSPLHF

J: TRBJ2-1
size: .
V: TRBV24-1
D: .
DNA: TGTGCCACCAGTGATGGGAGCTCCTACAATGAGCAGTTCTTC
CDR3: CATSDGSSYNEQFF

J: TRBJ2-5
size: .
V: TRBV12-3/TRBV12-4
D: .
DNA: TGTGCCAGCAGATACGGAGGGGAGACCCAGTACTTC
CDR3: CASRYGGETQYF

J: TRBJ2-5
size: once
V: TRBV5-4
D: TRBD2
DNA: TGTGCCAGCAGCGATACTAGCGGGGGAGGAGAGACCCAGTACTTC
CDR3: CASSDTSGGGETQYF

J: TRBJ1-1
size: .
V: TRBV27
D: TRBD1
DNA: TGTGCCAGCAGTTTAAAGGGGGCGAACACTGAAGCTTTCTTT
CDR3: CASSLKGANTEAFF

J: TRBJ1-4
size: .
V: TRBV30
D: TRBD1
DNA: TGTGCCTGGAGTGGGGGACAGGGGGTGGAAAAACTGTTTTTT
CDR3: CAWSGGQGVEKLFF

J: TRBJ2-1
size: few
V: TRBV11-2
D: TRBD2
DNA: TGTGCCAGCAGCGTGACTAGCGGGGGAGGTGAGCAGTTCTTC
CDR3: CASSVTSGGGEQFF

J: TRBJ1-1
size: .
V: TRBV7-2
D: .
DNA: TGTGCCAGCAGCTTAAATCAAAACACTGAAGCTTTCTTT
CDR3: CASSLNQNTEAFF

J: TRBJ2-7
size: .
V: TRBV10-3
D: .
DNA: TGTGCCATCAGTGAGGGGGCCAACGAGCAGTACTTC
CDR3: CAISEGANEQYF